This entry lists 6 T cell receptor beta chains sequenced from one sample in a study of blood T cells in healthy people across ages (dated by TCRdb to the mid-2010s). The protocol used for the library was 5' RACE. Sequencing used an Illumina HiSeq 2500. A second PCR of roughly 7 to 11 cycles was run with a J-beta primer mix and a sample-barcoded 5' primer. TCRdb cleaned the public reads at Q25 with fastp, built clones with MiXCR and kept in-frame beta chains. Every entry covers one CDR3 protein and lists the most common genes and DNA from its rows. Present in this sample are 1.5 million to 1.9 million distinct CDR3 sequences, 40% to 45% of which were seen just once. Over 3.5% of the sample is in the top ten clones. Sequencing used blood. Receptors originate from a woman younger than 35 in good health.

The CDR3 sequence: CAILPGQGAMPIYGYTF. For the CDR3, the DNA is TGTGCCATCCTCCCGGGACAGGGAGCTATGCCCATCTATGGCTACACCTTC. The rearrangement links TRBV6-6 to TRBJ1-2; 9 nucleotides align to TRBD1. CDR3 length: 17 amino acids. Germline V gene data show CDR1 as MNHNY and CDR2 as SVGAGI (reference sequence). J was trimmed by 4 bases and V by 10 bases; bases with no gene match: 19.

The V gene is TRBV5-6, the J gene TRBJ2-1; the D gene could be TRBD1 or TRBD2 (6 bases each). Germline CDR1 and CDR2: SGHDT and YYEEEE. Trimming shortened V by 4 bases and J by 4 bases, and 15 bases separated the two germline ends. There are 15 residues in the CDR3. This chain's CDR3 is CASSRRGRSYNEQFF. Here the CDR3 DNA reads TGTGCCAGCAGCCGGAGGGGGAGAAGTTACAATGAGCAGTTCTTC.

This chain connects TRBV3-1 to TRBJ2-4, with D uncertain. The J call may be mistaken, given a closer DNA end match to TRBJ2-7. Germline V gene data show CDR1 as LGHDT and CDR2 as YNNKEL (reference sequence). This CDR3 is 15 amino acids long. CDR3 DNA sequence: TGTGCCAGCAGCCAAGCCGGTGGTATTAACTACGAGCAGTACTTC. Its translation is CASSQAGGINYEQYF.

The genes are TRBV12-3 or TRBV12-4 and TRBJ1-4; the match to TRBD1 covers 8 bases. There are 14 residues in the CDR3. Trimming took 8 bases from V and 8 from J; bases not matched to a gene: 10. The CDR3 here is CASGTGQEHEKLFF. The CDR3 DNA is TGTGCCAGCGGAACGGGACAGGAGCACGAAAAACTGTTTTTT.

This chain joins TRBV29-1 and TRBJ2-7; 13 nucleotides agree with TRBD2. V lost 3 bases and J lost 5; bases outside the gene matches: 10. Looked up from germline, CDR1 is SQVTM and CDR2 is ANQGSEA. The CDR3 sequence is 16 residues long. The DNA for the CDR3 is TGCAGCGTTGAGGGGGGAGGACTAGCGGGAGTTCACGAGCAGTACTTC. The encoded protein is CSVEGGGLAGVHEQYF.

This chain uses TRBV30 with TRBJ2-5; 7 nucleotides align to TRBD1. The last part of the DNA fits TRBJ2-7 better; the J call may be wrong. Per the germline V gene, CDR1 is GTSNPN and CDR2 is SVGIG (reference sequence). CDR3 length: 12 residues. The CDR3 nucleotides read TGTGCTTATGAGGGGGCCACCTACGAGCAGTACTTC. It encodes CAYEGATYEQYF.